The 16 T cell receptor beta chains listed next were all sequenced from one sample in a study of T cell responses to AZD1222 COVID-19 vaccine. Profiled with immunoSEQ multiplex PCR; TCRdb holds only in-frame clones, not every one. The table has about 27,000 clones, about 90% seen once; the top ten hold around 8.9%. The sequences come from peripheral blood, collected 28 days after the second AZD1222 dose. These receptors all come from an adult who received the AZD1222 COVID-19 vaccine.

The rearrangement joins TRBV11-2 to TRBJ2-7; maybe TRBD1 (5 bases). This CDR3 has 14 amino acids. Per the germline V gene, CDR1 is SGHAT and CDR2 is FQNNGV. Trimming left V 5 bases short and J 2 bases short, with 13 bases between. The CDR3 DNA reads TGTGCCAGCAGCCCCAGACAGTCTACCTACGAGCAGTACTTC. Its translation: CASSPRQSTYEQYF.

J is TRBJ1-3 and V is TRBV28; the match to TRBD1 covers 8 bases. CDR1 is MDHEN, CDR2 SYDVKM, per germline. The CDR3 extends over 15 amino acids. J gave up 0 bases and V 6 bases, and 4 bases lay outside the gene matches. CDR3 sequence: CASRGTGHSGNTIYF. As DNA, the CDR3 is TGTGCCAGCAGAGGGACAGGCCACTCTGGAAACACCATATATTTT.

V gene TRBV27 combines with J gene TRBJ1-3; maybe TRBD1 (5 bases). The germline V gene encodes CDR1 MNHEY and CDR2 SMNVEV (reference sequence). The CDR3 has 15 amino acids. V lost 6 bases and J 0 bases, leaving 12 bases between the germline ends. The DNA of the CDR3 is TGTGCCAGCAGCCGGGACGGACCCTCTGGAAACACCATATATTTT. Encoded protein: CASSRDGPSGNTIYF.

The CDR3 DNA sequence: TGTGCCAGTAGGACAGGGTACACCGGGGAGCTGTTTTTT. Translation gives CASRTGYTGELFF. The chain couples TRBV9 to TRBJ2-2; the match to TRBD1 covers 8 bases. The CDR3 is made up of 13 amino acids. Germline trimming cut 8 bases from V and 3 bases from J; bases unmatched to any gene: 3. CDR1 is SGDLS and CDR2 is YYNGEE in the germline V gene.

This clone was seen once. The genes are TRBV19 and TRBJ2-7, with 8 bases identical to TRBD2. Per germline, CDR1 LNHDA and CDR2 SQIVND (reference sequence). This CDR3 region has 17 residues. V shed 11 bases and J 1 base; nucleotides not matched to a gene: 19. The chain's CDR3 is CASRVGHYREGSYEQYF. The CDR3 DNA reads TGTGCCTCAAGAGTGGGACATTACCGGGAGGGGTCCTACGAGCAGTACTTC.

V gene TRBV28 combines with J gene TRBJ2-5, with 7 bases aligning to TRBD2. Germline CDR1 MDHEN, CDR2 SYDVKM. The CDR3 runs 13 residues. J was trimmed by 4 bases and V by 7 bases; bases with no gene match: 6. Here the CDR3 DNA reads TGTGCCAGCACCCTGGGGGGGGTAGAGACCCAGTACTTC. It specifies CASTLGGVETQYF. The full variable domain, completed using reference TRBV28 and TRBJ2-5, is DVKVTQSSRYLVKRTGEKVFLECVQDMDHENMFWYRQDPGLGLRLIYFSYDVKMKEKGDIPEGYSVSREKKERFSLILESASTNQTSMYLCASTLGGVETQYFGPGTRLLVL.

This sequence joins TRBV2 and TRBJ1-2; 7 bases align to TRBD1. Germline V lookup: CDR1 SNHLY, CDR2 FYNNEI. The CDR3 has 16 amino acids. With V trimmed by 6 bases and J by 4 bases, 14 bases remained unmatched. CDR3 nucleotides: TGTGCCAGCAGGTCCGGGACAGCTCAGGGGATCTATGGCTACACCTTC. Its protein is CASRSGTAQGIYGYTF.

The CDR3 is CAIRPSGTGSYEQYF. For the CDR3, the DNA is TGTGCCATCAGACCTAGCGGGACCGGCTCCTACGAGCAGTACTTC. The gene calls are TRBV10-3 and TRBJ2-7; 9 positions match TRBD2. V lost 6 bases, J lost 0 bases, and 6 bases stayed unmatched. Germline V lookup: CDR1 ENHRY, CDR2 SYGVKD. The CDR3 consists of 15 residues.

Details on this clone: One end of the junction is discordant with germline, which a read error may explain. The chain combines TRBV5-4 with TRBJ1-2; 9 bases agree with TRBD1. The CDR3 has 14 amino acids. CDR1 SGHNT and CDR2 YYREEE come from the germline V gene (reference sequence). DNA of the CDR3: TGTGCCAGCAGCTTACCACCGGGACAGGGACCTAGGGCCTTC. This sequence encodes CASSLPPGQGPRAF.

The chain is built from TRBV7-2 and TRBJ1-1, with no clear D. The germline V and J ends were trimmed by 3 bases and 1 base, with 9 bases remaining between them. Germline V gene sequence: CDR1 SGHTA, CDR2 FQGNSA. There are 14 residues in the CDR3. CDR3 nucleotides: TGTGCCAGCAGCTTTTACGGGGAGAACACTGAAGCTTTCTTT. Protein product: CASSFYGENTEAFF.

The J gene is TRBJ1-2, the V gene TRBV30; 8 bases map to TRBD1. Trimming took 3 bases from V and 0 from J; bases not matched to a gene: 15. The CDR3 sequence is 18 residues long. Germline values: CDR1 GTSNPN, CDR2 SVGIG (reference sequence). CDR3 coding DNA: TGTGCCTGGAGGGGCTACCGGGACAGGATTTCATCTAACTATGGCTACACCTTC. Its protein product is CAWRGYRDRISSNYGYTF.

V and J are TRBV23-1 and TRBJ1-6, with a tentative D call TRBD1 (6 bases). TRBV23-1 is recorded as an ORF, its role being uncertain. Trimming took 4 bases from V and 9 from J, leaving 19 bases between them. The length of the CDR3 is 16 residues. CDR3 sequence (DNA): TGCGCCAGCAGTCTTCTACTCCAGGGGAAGGGTTCACCCCTCCACTTT. This encodes CASSLLLQGKGSPLHF.

The chain employs TRBV11-3 and TRBJ2-7; D is perhaps TRBD1 (5 bases). The CDR3 is 16 residues long. Germline CDR1 SGHNT, CDR2 YENEEA. V was pared by 5 bases and J by 0 bases, with 17 bases between. The CDR3 coding sequence is TGTGCCAGCAGCCACCAGTACGTGCAGGGCTCCTACGAGCAGTACTTC. Its protein product is CASSHQYVQGSYEQYF.

The rearrangement uses TRBV12-3 or TRBV12-4 and TRBJ2-7; D gene unclear. Trimming removed 6 bases at V and 3 bases at J, with 12 bases between. This CDR3 contains 13 residues. Here the CDR3 reads CASSLKLHYEQYF. In DNA form, the CDR3 reads TGTGCCAGCAGCCTCAAACTCCACTACGAGCAGTACTTC.

The chain uses TRBV28 and TRBJ2-7, with D unclear. V was cut by 3 bases and J by 0 bases, with 21 bases left in between. The CDR3 sequence is 18 residues long. Germline V gene sequence: CDR1 MDHEN, CDR2 SYDVKM. The DNA of the CDR3 is TGTGCCAGCAGTTTTGGGAAATTGGCCGGGTCCTACTCCTACGAGCAGTACTTC. This encodes CASSFGKLAGSYSYEQYF.

The V call is TRBV18, the J call TRBJ2-7, with 8 bases matching TRBD1. The CDR3 totals 19 residues. Germline-derived CDR1 and CDR2 are KGHSH and LQKENI. J gave up 2 bases and V 3 bases, and 18 bases lay outside the gene matches. Here the CDR3 reads CASSPSTGLVLRGPYEQYF. CDR3 DNA sequence: TGTGCCAGCTCACCCTCGACAGGGCTCGTGCTCAGGGGGCCCTACGAGCAGTACTTC. Together with reference TRBV18 and TRBJ2-7, the CDR3 gives the full variable domain: NAGVMQNPRHLVRRRGQEARLRCSPMKGHSHVYWYRQLPEEGLKFMVYLQKENIIDESGMPKERFSAEFPKEGPSILRIQQVVRGDSAAYFCASSPSTGLVLRGPYEQYFGPGTRLTVT.